Following are 12 T cell receptor beta chains from one sample sequenced in a study of T cell clusters in autoimmune cytopenias. Multiplex touch-down PCR amplified TRB using TRB-A and TRB-B pools in one tube. TCRdb reworked the multiplex PCR reads into one entry per CDR3 protein, no DNA. This sample's clone table lists some 6,000 distinct CDR3 sequences. Each sample's input was 250 to 300 ng genomic DNA, some 40,000 genome equivalents. Sequencing was performed on peripheral blood. The source of these receptors is a human donor with an autoimmune cytopenia or autoimmune hepatitis (not recorded which).

The chain links TRBV10-2 to TRBJ1-2; TCRdb gives TRBD1 as the D gene, but with no DNA this cannot be confirmed. CDR3 size: 15 residues. Looked up from germline, CDR1 is WSHSY and CDR2 is SAAADI. The CDR3: CASTKRGVGGYGYTF.

The chain couples TRBV6-1 to TRBJ2-1; TCRdb calls TRBD2, which cannot be checked without DNA. This CDR3 contains 15 residues. Germline V lookup: CDR1 MNHNS, CDR2 SASEGT. Here the CDR3 reads CASSGLAGGGNEQFF.

This clonotype ranks as medium-sized in terms of frequency. The chain employs TRBV6-5 and TRBJ2-7; absent DNA, TCRdb's TRBD2 call cannot be checked. Germline values: CDR1 MNHEY, CDR2 SVGAGI. The CDR3 is 15 residues long. The CDR3: CASSYATGGTYEQYF.

In terms of frequency, this clonotype is medium-sized (0.01 to 0.1%). The chain links TRBV6-1 to TRBJ2-3; TCRdb proposes TRBD2, but this gene call is untestable without DNA. The CDR3 totals 15 residues. Germline V lookup: CDR1 MNHNS, CDR2 SASEGT. The CDR3: CASSDQRGGTDTQYF.

The chain joins TRBV6-2 or TRBV6-3 to TRBJ2-7; TCRdb outputs TRBD1, but without DNA this stays unchecked. This CDR3 contains 14 residues. Looked up from germline, CDR1 is MNHEY and CDR2 is SVGEGT. The CDR3: CASSYNRGTYEQYF.

The chain's CDR3 is CAISGGRQETQYF. The gene calls are TRBV10-3 and TRBJ2-5. This CDR3 is 13 amino acids long. Per the germline V gene, CDR1 is ENHRY and CDR2 is SYGVKD.

The genes are TRBV20-1 and TRBJ1-5; TCRdb's D call, TRBD1, is unchecked because there is no DNA. CDR3 size: 14 residues. Germline V CDR1 and CDR2: DFQATT, SNEGSKA (reference sequence). CDR3 residues: CSARGKTDNQPQHF.

The chain recombines TRBV6-2 or TRBV6-3 with TRBJ1-1; checking the TCRdb D call of TRBD1 is not possible without DNA. Germline-derived CDR1 and CDR2 are MNHEY and SVGEGT. The length of the CDR3 is 17 residues. The CDR3 protein is CASSYSGQGNFHTEAFF.

The rearrangement uses TRBV10-3 and TRBJ1-2. In germline, CDR1 is ENHRY, CDR2 SYGVKD. This CDR3 spans 13 amino acids. CDR3 in amino acids: CAISPDPNYGYTF.

Measured by frequency, this clonotype is medium-sized. The J gene is TRBJ1-2, the V gene TRBV5-4. CDR3 length equals 13 residues. From germline, CDR1 is SGHNT and CDR2 YYREEE (reference sequence). CDR3 sequence reads: CASSLDQGRGYTF.

V is TRBV7-6 and J is TRBJ2-7; the D gene TCRdb calls, TRBD1, cannot be checked with no DNA. Looked up from germline, CDR1 is SGHVS and CDR2 is FNYEAQ. The CDR3 is 14 residues long. This CDR3 is CASSQRGGHYEQYF.

In terms of frequency, this clonotype is medium-sized. V usage is TRBV29-1 and J usage is TRBJ1-1. The CDR3 consists of 12 residues. Germline lookup yields CDR1 SQVTM and CDR2 ANQGSEA. The CDR3 loop reads CSVGLAVGEAFF.